This T cell receptor (beta chain) was found in a study of radiation and T cells in renal cell carcinoma. Libraries were prepared by immunoSEQ multiplex PCR; TCRdb keeps only in-frame clonotypes and omits some of them. This sample has over 120,000 clones, with around nine tenths found just once. Time point meaning: baseline pretreatment blood. Regarding treatment: 15 Gy SBRT to primary tumor, nephrectomy 4 weeks later. The CDR3 covers 14 residues. Germline CDR1 MNHNS, CDR2 SASEGT. The V and J ends lost 6 bases and 5 bases respectively, with 16 bases between them. Study conclusions and caveats: From baseline, blood top tumor clonotypes peaked at 2 weeks post-radiation. No pretreatment tumor biopsies were available for baseline clonotypes.

Notes on this clone: The antigen remains unidentified.

The sequence derives from a woman aged 45-59 years with renal cell carcinoma. The chain couples TRBV6-1 to TRBJ2-5; D may be TRBD1 (6 bases). This sample comprised blood, obtained from a patient whose treatment included radiotherapy and nephrectomy. The CDR3 loop reads CASSVNRVGETQYF. CDR3 nucleotides: TGTGCCAGCAGCGTCAACAGGGTAGGGGAGACCCAGTACTTC.